This TCR beta chain derives from a study of T cells in Graves' hyperthyroidism and ophthalmopathy. Study-wide results and caveats: Most clonotypes that expanded in the thyroid above 0.001 also showed up in blood.

The V end lost 1 base, the J end lost 10 bases, and 11 bases lay between the germline ends. This CDR3 comprises 13 residues. The germline V gene encodes CDR1 SGHNT and CDR2 YENEEA. On this clonotype: Its antigen is not identified.

TCR beta CDR3 region amplification was performed from RNA transcripts. HTBI primers were employed in a first-round RT-PCR of the TCR CDR3. TCRdb analysed the multiplex PCR reads with MiXCR anew, one entry per CDR3 protein. Among about 420,000 distinct CDR3 sequences, 15% to 18% were seen once, and the ten largest hold 7.7%. Sequenced: blood. This clonotype originated in a woman aged 18-35 years with Graves' hyperthyroidism. The chain combines TRBV11-3 with TRBJ2-1; the D gene could be TRBD1 or TRBD2 (6 bases each). Written as DNA, the CDR3 is TGTGCCAGCAGCTTAGTGGAGGGGGGAGAGCAGTTCTTC. It is translated as CASSLVEGGEQFF.